The T cell receptor (beta chain) described here comes from a study of cytomegalovirus exposure and HLA in healthy donors (dated by TCRdb to the late 2010s). The study in broad terms: In an earlier analysis of roughly 500 of the donors, less than 350 Gb of sequence data and 90 million to 130 million unique TCR beta sequences from roughly 180 million T cells were reported. About 280 gigabases of sequencing data and approximately 92 million unique TCR sequences made up an early release that covered around 640 HLA-typed donors. Among the 398 genotyped donors, under 90% belonged to the genetic ancestry cluster associated with self-reported Caucasian donors. The study aimed to test whether cataloging public T cell receptors could reveal signatures of past pathogen exposure. The T cell repertoires of 670 or so subjects were profiled by immunosequencing and related to cytomegalovirus serostatus. Besides the first cohort of roughly 640 subjects, a separate validation cohort made up of 90 to 150 different subjects was used. To predict cytomegalovirus infection status, the study combined high-throughput TCR immunosequencing, statistical association of individual TCRs with disease status, and machine learning. To study patterns of TCR occurrence, a later analysis re-analyzed previously published TCR beta repertoires from 666 donors and added high-resolution HLA genotyping. The later analysis used no new phenotypic data to find candidate immune exposures, relying instead on TCR beta sequences and their occurrence across donors. An earlier analysis of several hundred of the donors used high-throughput TCR beta sequencing to judge whether each TCR beta V gene segment behaved as functional or pseudogenic. Alongside the repertoire data, information on donor age, sex, ethnicity and CMV serostatus was compiled. Genome-wide SNP genotypes for about 65% of the roughly 700 donors were used in a later genetic analysis, which treated that subset as a discovery cohort. All discovery cohort repertoires had been generated using a single sequencing platform. Both class I and class II loci were covered by HLA typing, at four-digit resolution. The number of typed donors differed by locus: about 620-640 for A, B, C, DRB1 and DQB1; roughly 510 for DQA1; 606 for DPA1; and around 490 for DPB1. About five DR-DQ haplotypes were treated as single units for association and clustering because of strong linkage in the cohort. Among 300 to 500 genotyped donors of the cohort, an average of about 240,000 unique TCR beta nucleotide sequences was sequenced per donor, of which approximately 19% were non-productive.

The library was generated by the immunoSEQ multiplex PCR assay. For the multiplex PCR, a mixture combining 60 forward primers for TCR Vbeta segments and 13 reverse primers for TCR Jbeta segments was used. The CDR3 region of rearranged TCR beta genes was amplified from genomic DNA by a multiplex PCR assay. Amplified TCR beta libraries were sequenced as 87-base-pair reads on the Illumina HiSeq System. The published analysis was carried out like this. A later analysis tallied around 80 million unique TCR beta chains across the 700 or so repertoires, and 10 million to 11 million of those chains were shared by two or more donors. To remove PCR and sequencing errors, raw reads were error-corrected and collapsed into unique sequences using a nearest-neighbor algorithm that merged closely related sequences. Alignment of CDR3 sequences to IMGT reference sequences was used to assign V, D and J gene segments. For a sequence to be retained, at least a six-nucleotide match to both a V gene segment and a J gene segment was required. Rearrangements were called productive when the CDR3 lacked stop codons and stayed in frame with V and J; all others were non-productive. CDR3 was defined according to IMGT convention as the region running from the second conserved V-encoded cysteine to the conserved J-encoded phenylalanine. The earlier analysis of some 600 of the donors excluded sequences that lacked an unambiguous match to a single V gene segment. An earlier analysis of 500 to 700 of the donors classified V segments as functional when productive rearrangements were above 56.7% and as segregating when the standard deviation between donors was above 5%. A statistical classification framework was built to diagnose cytomegalovirus status from the catalog of TCR beta chain sequences. In a later analysis, TCR nucleotide sequences were compared against IMGT/GENE-DB human TR gene sequences so that V and J genes could be assigned. Using the TCRdist pipeline, a later analysis assigned CDR3 sequences along with most-parsimonious VDJ recombination scenarios. In a later analysis, each TCR beta chain was defined by its CDR3 amino acid sequence together with its V-gene family, and reads without a unique V-gene family were excluded. As a way to deal with suspected cross-contamination and a sequencing artifact, a later analysis dropped 500 to 700 nucleotide sequences that were highly shared and had low generation probability. In a later analysis, a clonal expansion index was calculated for each public chain from normalized within-repertoire ranks of inferred template counts. A later analysis computed generation probabilities with a VDJ recombination model fitted to out-of-frame rearrangements, and checked the results against IGoR. In a later analysis, TCR-TCR, TCR-HLA and TCR-CMV co-occurrence was scored with hypergeometric tests, and a repertoire-size bias correction was applied to TCR pairs. A later analysis estimated false discovery rates by permuting HLA or CMV assignments 20 times. In a later analysis, co-occurring TCRs were grouped using DBSCAN, and TCRdist sequence similarity was added for clustering within HLA-allele-positive subsets. For co-occurrence clustering, repertoires with fewer than 30,000 or more than 120,000 public chains were excluded, along with 4 to 6 repertoires with anomalous nucleotide sharing. TCRdb's version of the immuneACCESS table is confined to in-frame rearrangements and falls short of the full clone set. An unresolved V gene accounts for under half of the shortfall where checked; the remainder is of unknown origin. Clonal size and the V and J genes are those of that table, whereas D and trimming came from the DNA. The sample table shows approximately 120,000 clones, and about 74% are seen once. Clones ranked in the top ten supply 4.2% of the sample.

About this clone: Its antigen has not been determined. The record has no base qualities; no much larger clone is one base away. The sample contains more than one DNA sequence encoding this CDR3.

Study-wide conclusions, independent of this receptor: The authors suggested that the approach could potentially be generalized to other disease states and immunological phenotypes. This cohort had only TCR beta chains sequenced, and the lack of alpha or paired-chain data limited which features could be detected. Most TCR sequences were observed very rarely across donors, whereas some public TCRs were present in many individuals. According to a later genetic analysis, donors in an Asian-associated ancestry cluster had fewer N-insertions in productive TCRs than the approximately 610-donor mean. An association between a missense DCLRE1C variant and V-gene and J-gene trimming of TCR beta chains was found in a later genetic analysis and replicated in an independent cohort. In vitro tests confirmed that a few of the cytomegalovirus-associated TCR beta chains recognize cytomegalovirus antigens. The only immune exposure information available for the cohort was CMV serostatus. Correlated functional status among segregating V segments might be attributable to linkage disequilibrium, but an unknown experimental factor could not be ruled out. A further reported finding was that TCR beta sequences accurately predicted the HLA-A and HLA-B alleles for most subjects in the first cohort. Sequencing depth was assumed to be roughly uniform across donors in the presence/absence analyses, though that assumption may not hold. HLA typing was unavailable for some donors at each locus, so association tests used only the typed subset. A cluster of highly shared sequence variants was judged likely to represent a technical artifact of the sequencing pipeline. In a later analysis, HLA-associated TCR beta chains were found to be more clonally expanded and to have lower generation probabilities than equally common non-associated chains. Because counts were too low, seventeen rarely observed V segments, including chromosome 9 orphons, were left out of the earlier analysis of 587 of the donors. A later analysis reported that several top co-occurrence clusters appeared linked to parvovirus B19, influenza, CMV and Epstein-Barr virus. Some IMGT-functional V segments, including TRBV6-2 and TRBV6-3, could not be told apart with the 87-base-pair reads, so those segments were excluded. At a false discovery rate of 0.05, a later analysis linked around 17,000 TCR beta sequences to specific HLA alleles. The classifier was reported to diagnose cytomegalovirus status with high specificity and sensitivity in both the original cohort and the validation cohort. In a later analysis, TCR association rates were found to vary across HLA loci, with the most associated TCRs seen for DRB1 alleles and the fewest for HLA-C alleles. Broadly in line with IMGT annotations, most TCR beta V segments showed up in productive rearrangements about 87% or about 30% of the time in an earlier analysis of around 600 of the donors. According to a later analysis, most CMV-associated TCR beta chains appeared to be HLA-restricted, and the HLA associations seemed to be driven largely by CMV exposure. In the study, approximately 160 TCR beta chains were listed as associated with cytomegalovirus. Assigning TCR associations to individual alleles was difficult when HLA alleles, especially DR and DQ, strongly co-occurred.

The cohort consisted of hundreds of healthy bone marrow donors. All cohort members were sampled while nominally healthy, although unrecorded immune exposures were likely present. The donor tested CMV seropositive, placing the donor among the 289 seropositive members of the cohort. Every donor gave a peripheral blood sample, and the peripheral blood mononuclear cells from that sample were used for TCR beta sequencing. The Qiagen DNeasy Blood Extraction Kit was used to extract genomic DNA from the blood cell samples. V is trimmed back by 3 bases and J by 3 bases, and the junction contains 5 bases that no gene match accounts for. The germline V gene provides CDR1 KGHSH and CDR2 LQKENI. Its CDR3 holds 14 amino acids, cysteine through phenylalanine. The CDR3 DNA has 42 bases and is translated from base 1.

The chain employs TRBV18 and TRBJ2-7, and 7 bases in between align with TRBD2. The sequence came from a woman aged 50 to 60 in good health and CMV-seropositive. The source material was PBMCs. CDR3 sequence: CASSPGTGGYEQYF. The nucleotide sequence is TGTGCCAGCTCACCTGGGACGGGGGGCTACGAGCAGTACTTC.